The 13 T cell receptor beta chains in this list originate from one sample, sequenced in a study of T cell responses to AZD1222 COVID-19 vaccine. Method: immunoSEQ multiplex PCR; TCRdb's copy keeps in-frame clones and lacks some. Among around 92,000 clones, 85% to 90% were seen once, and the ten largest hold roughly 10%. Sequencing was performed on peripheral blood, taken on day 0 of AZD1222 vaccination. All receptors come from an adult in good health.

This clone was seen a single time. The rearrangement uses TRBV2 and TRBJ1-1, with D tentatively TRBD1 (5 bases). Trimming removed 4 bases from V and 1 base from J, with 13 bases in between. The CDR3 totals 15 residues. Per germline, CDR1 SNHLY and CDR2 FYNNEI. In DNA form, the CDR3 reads TGTGCCAGCAGTGGGGGACCGAACCCGAACACTGAAGCTTTCTTT. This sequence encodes CASSGGPNPNTEAFF.

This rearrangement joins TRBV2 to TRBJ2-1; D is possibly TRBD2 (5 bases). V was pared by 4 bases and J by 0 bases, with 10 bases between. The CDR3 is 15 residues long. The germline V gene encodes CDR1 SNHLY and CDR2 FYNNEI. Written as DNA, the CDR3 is TGTGCCAGCAGTGTAGCGTACAGCTCCTACAATGAGCAGTTCTTC. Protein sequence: CASSVAYSSYNEQFF.

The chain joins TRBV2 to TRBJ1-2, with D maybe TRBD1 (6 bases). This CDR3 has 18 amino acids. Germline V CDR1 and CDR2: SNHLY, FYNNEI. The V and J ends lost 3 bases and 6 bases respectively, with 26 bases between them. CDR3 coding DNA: TGTGCCAGCAGTGATGTCCGTCCTTTGGCAGGGGAGTTCAATGGCTACACCTTC. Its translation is CASSDVRPLAGEFNGYTF.

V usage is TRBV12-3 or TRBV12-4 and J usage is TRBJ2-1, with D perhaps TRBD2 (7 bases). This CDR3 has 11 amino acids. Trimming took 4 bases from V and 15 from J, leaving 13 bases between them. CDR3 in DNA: TGTGCCAGCAGTTGGGGGGGCCGGCCGTTCTTC. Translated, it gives CASSWGGRPFF.

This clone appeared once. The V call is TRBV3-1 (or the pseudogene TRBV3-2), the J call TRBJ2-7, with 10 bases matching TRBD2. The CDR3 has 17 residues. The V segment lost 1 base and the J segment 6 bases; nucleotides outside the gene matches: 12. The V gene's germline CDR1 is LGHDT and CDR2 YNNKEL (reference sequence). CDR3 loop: CASSQGGYASGGLEQYF. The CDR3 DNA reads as TGTGCCAGCAGCCAAGGGGGTTACGCTAGCGGGGGCCTCGAGCAGTACTTC.

CDR3 amino acids: CASSPDRTNTGELFF. DNA for the CDR3: TGTGCCAGTAGTCCCGACAGAACCAACACCGGGGAGCTGTTTTTT. The V and J genes are TRBV19 and TRBJ2-2; possible D gene TRBD1, 5 bases. V lost 5 bases to trimming and J lost 2 bases, with 12 bases between them. CDR3 size: 15 residues. Germline values: CDR1 LNHDA, CDR2 SQIVND (reference sequence).

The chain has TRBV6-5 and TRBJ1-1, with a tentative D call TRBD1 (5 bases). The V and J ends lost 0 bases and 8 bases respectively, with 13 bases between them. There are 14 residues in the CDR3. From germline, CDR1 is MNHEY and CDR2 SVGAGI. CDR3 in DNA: TGTGCCAGCAGTTACTCCTCGGGCCAGGGAGAAGCTTTCTTT. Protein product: CASSYSSGQGEAFF.

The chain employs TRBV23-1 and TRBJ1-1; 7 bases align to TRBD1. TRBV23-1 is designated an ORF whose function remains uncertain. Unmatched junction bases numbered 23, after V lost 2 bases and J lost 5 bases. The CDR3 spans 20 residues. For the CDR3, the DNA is TGCGCCAGCAGTCAAAATAGACCCCAGGGGGATCGGTTTCTTCTAACTGAAGCTTTCTTT. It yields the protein CASSQNRPQGDRFLLTEAFF.

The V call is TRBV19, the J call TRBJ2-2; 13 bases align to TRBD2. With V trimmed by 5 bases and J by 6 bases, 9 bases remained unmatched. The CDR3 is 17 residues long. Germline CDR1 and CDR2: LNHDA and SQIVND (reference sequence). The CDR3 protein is CASSLQLAGGIPGELFF. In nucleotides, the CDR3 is TGTGCCAGTAGTCTCCAACTAGCGGGAGGGATTCCCGGGGAGCTGTTTTTT.

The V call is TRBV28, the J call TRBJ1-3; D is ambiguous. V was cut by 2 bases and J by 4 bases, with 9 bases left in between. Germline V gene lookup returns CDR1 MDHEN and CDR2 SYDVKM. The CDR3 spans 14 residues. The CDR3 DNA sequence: TGTGCCAGCAGTTTACTTTCTCGGGGAAACACCATATATTTT. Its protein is CASSLLSRGNTIYF. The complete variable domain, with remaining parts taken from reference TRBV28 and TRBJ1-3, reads DVKVTQSSRYLVKRTGEKVFLECVQDMDHENMFWYRQDPGLGLRLIYFSYDVKMKEKGDIPEGYSVSREKKERFSLILESASTNQTSMYLCASSLLSRGNTIYFGEGSWLTVV.

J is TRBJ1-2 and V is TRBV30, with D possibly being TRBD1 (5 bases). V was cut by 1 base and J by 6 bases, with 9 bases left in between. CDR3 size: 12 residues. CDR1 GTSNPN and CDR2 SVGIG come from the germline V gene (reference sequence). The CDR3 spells CAWSAGLHGYTF. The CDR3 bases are TGTGCCTGGAGTGCGGGACTGCATGGCTACACCTTC.

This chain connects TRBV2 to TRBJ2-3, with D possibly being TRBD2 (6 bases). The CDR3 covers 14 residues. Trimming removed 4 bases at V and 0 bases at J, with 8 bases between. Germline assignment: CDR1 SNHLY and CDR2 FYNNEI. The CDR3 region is CASSAGTSTDTQYF. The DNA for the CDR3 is TGTGCCAGCAGTGCAGGGACTAGCACAGATACGCAGTATTTT.

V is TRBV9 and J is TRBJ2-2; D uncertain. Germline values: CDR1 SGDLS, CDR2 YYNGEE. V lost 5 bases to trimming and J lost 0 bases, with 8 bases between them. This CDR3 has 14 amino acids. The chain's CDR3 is CASSFEANTGELFF. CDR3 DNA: TGTGCCAGCAGTTTCGAAGCGAACACCGGGGAGCTGTTTTTT.